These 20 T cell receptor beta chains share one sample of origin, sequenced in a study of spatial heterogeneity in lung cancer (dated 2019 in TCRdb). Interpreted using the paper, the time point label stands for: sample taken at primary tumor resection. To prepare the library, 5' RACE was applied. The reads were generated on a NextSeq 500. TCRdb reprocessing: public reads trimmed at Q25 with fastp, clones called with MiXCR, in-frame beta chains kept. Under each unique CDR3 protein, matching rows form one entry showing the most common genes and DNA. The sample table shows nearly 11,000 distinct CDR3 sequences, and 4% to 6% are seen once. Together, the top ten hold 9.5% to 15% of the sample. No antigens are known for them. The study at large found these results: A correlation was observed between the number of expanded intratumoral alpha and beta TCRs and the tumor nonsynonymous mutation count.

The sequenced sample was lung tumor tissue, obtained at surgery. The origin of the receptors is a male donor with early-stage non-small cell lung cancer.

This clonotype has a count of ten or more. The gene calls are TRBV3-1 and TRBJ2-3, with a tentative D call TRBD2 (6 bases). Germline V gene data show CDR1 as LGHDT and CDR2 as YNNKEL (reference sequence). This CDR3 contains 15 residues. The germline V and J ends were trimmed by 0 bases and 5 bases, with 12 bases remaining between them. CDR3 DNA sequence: TGTGCCAGCAGCCAAGATTGGGGGGATGGAGATACGCAGTATTTT. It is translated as CASSQDWGDGDTQYF.

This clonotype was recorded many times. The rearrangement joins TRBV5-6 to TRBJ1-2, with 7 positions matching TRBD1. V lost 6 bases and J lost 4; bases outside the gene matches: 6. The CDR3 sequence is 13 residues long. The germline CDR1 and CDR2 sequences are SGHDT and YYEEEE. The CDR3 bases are TGTGCCAGCACAAGACAGGGAGCCTATGGCTACACCTTC. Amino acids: CASTRQGAYGYTF. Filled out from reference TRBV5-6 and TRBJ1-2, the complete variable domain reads DAGVTQSPTHLIKTRGQQVTLRCSPKSGHDTVSWYQQALGQGPQFIFQYYEEEERQRGNFPDRFSGHQFPNYSSELNVNALLLGDSALYLCASTRQGAYGYTFGSGTRLTVV.

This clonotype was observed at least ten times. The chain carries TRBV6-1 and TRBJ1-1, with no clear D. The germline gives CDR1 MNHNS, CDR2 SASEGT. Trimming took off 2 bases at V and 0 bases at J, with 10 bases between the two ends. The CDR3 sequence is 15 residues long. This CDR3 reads CASSESFNMNTEAFF. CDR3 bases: TGTGCCAGCAGTGAATCTTTTAACATGAACACTGAAGCTTTCTTT.

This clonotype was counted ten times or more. CDR3 region: CASSLRTDNEQFF. CDR3 coding DNA: TGTGCCAGCTCACTCCGGACTGACAATGAGCAGTTCTTC. This sequence joins TRBV18 and TRBJ2-1; possible D gene TRBD2, 5 bases. Germline lookup yields CDR1 KGHSH and CDR2 LQKENI. Trimming removed 4 bases from V and 5 bases from J, with 9 bases in between. The CDR3 totals 13 residues.

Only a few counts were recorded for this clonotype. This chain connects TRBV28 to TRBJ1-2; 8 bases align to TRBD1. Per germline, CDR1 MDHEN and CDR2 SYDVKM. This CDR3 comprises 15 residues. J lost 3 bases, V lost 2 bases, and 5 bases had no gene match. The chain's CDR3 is CASSLRDRIYYGYTF. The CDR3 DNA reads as TGTGCCAGCAGTTTACGGGACAGGATATACTATGGCTACACCTTC.

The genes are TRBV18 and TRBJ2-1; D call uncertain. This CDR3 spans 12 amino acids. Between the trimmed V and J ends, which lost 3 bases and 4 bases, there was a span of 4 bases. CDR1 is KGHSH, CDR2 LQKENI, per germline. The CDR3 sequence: CASSPDYNEQFF. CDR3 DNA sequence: TGTGCCAGCTCACCCGATTACAATGAGCAGTTCTTC.

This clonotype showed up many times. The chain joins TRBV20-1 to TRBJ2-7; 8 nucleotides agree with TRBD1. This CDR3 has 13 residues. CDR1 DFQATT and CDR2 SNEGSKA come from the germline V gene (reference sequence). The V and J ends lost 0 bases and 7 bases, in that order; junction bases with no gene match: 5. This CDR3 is CSAREYRGFEQYF. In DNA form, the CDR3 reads TGCAGTGCTAGAGAGTACAGGGGGTTTGAGCAGTACTTC.

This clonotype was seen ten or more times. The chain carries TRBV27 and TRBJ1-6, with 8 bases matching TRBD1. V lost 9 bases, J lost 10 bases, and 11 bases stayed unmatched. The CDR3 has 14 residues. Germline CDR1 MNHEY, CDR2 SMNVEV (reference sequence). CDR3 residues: CASSRTGHGSPLHF. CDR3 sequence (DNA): TGTGCCAGTTCCAGGACAGGGCATGGATCACCCCTCCACTTT.

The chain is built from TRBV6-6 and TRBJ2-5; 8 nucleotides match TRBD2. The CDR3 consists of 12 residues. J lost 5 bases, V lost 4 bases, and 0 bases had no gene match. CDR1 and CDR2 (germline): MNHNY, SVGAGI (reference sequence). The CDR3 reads CASSSGGETQYF. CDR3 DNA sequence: TGTGCCAGCAGTTCGGGGGGGGAGACCCAGTACTTC.

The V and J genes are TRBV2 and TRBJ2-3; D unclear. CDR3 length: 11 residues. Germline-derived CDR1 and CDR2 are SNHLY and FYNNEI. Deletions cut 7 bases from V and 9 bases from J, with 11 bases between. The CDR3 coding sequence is TGTGCCAGCACCCGTCAAGGGACGCAGTATTTT. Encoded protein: CASTRQGTQYF.

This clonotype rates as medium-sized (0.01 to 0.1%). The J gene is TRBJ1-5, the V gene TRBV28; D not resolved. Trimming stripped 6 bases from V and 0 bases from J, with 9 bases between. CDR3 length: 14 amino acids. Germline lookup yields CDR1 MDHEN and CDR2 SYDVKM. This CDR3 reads CASRRAYSNQPQHF. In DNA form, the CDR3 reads TGTGCCAGCAGGAGGGCGTATAGCAATCAGCCCCAGCATTTT.

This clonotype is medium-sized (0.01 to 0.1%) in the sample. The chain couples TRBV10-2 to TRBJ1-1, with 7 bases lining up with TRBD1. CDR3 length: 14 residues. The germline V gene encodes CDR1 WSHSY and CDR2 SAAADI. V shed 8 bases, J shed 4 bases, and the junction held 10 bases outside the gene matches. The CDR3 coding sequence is TGCGCCAGCTCAACAGGGGCGGGGGGCACTGAAGCTTTCTTT. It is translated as CASSTGAGGTEAFF.

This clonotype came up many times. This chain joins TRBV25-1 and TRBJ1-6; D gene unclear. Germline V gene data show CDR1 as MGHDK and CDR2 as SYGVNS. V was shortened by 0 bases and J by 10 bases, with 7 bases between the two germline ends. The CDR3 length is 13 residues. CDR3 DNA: TGTGCCAGCAGTGAATATGTAGGATCACCCCTCCACTTT. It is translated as CASSEYVGSPLHF.

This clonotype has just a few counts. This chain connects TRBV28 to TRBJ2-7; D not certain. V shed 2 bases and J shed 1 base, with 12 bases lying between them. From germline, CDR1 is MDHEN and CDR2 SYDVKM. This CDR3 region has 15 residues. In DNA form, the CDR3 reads TGTGCCAGCAGTTTAGTCTCGGGCGGATCCTACGAGCAGTACTTC. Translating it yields CASSLVSGGSYEQYF.

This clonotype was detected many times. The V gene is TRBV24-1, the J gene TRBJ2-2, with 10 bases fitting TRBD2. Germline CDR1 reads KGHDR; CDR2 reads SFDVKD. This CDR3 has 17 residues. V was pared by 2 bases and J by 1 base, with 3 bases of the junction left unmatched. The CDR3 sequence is CATSDSLAGGNTGELFF. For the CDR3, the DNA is TGTGCCACCAGTGATTCTTTAGCGGGAGGGAACACCGGGGAGCTGTTTTTT.

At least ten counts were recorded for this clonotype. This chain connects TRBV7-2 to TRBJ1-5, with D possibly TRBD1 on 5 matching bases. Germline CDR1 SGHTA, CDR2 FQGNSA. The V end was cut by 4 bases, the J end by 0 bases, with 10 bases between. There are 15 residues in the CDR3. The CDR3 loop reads CASSSSGISNQPQHF. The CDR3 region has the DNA TGTGCCAGCAGCTCCTCAGGGATTAGCAATCAGCCCCAGCATTTT.

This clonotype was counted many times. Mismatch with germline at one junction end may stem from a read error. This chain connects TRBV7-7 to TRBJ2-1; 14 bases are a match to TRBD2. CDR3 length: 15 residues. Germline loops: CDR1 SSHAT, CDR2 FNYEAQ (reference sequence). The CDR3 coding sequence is TGTGCTAGCAGTTCGGGACTAGCGGGAGTATTTGAGCAGTTCTTC. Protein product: CASSSGLAGVFEQFF.

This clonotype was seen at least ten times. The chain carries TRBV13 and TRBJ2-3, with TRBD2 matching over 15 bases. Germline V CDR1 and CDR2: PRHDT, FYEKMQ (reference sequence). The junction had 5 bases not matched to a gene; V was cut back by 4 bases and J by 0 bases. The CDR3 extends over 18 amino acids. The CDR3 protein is CASSSPGLAGGSTDTQYF. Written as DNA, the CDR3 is TGTGCCAGCAGCTCCCCGGGACTAGCGGGGGGAAGCACAGATACGCAGTATTTT.

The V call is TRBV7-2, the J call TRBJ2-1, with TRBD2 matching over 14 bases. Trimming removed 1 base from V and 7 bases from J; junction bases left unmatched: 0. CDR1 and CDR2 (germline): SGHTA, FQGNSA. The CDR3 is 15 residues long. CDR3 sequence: CASSLGTSGGNEQFF. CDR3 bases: TGTGCCAGCAGCTTAGGGACTAGCGGGGGGAATGAGCAGTTCTTC.

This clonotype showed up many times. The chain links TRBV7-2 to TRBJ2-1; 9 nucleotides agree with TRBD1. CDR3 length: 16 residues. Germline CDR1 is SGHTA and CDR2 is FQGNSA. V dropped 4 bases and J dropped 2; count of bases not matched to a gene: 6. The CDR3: CASSSRTGETYNEQFF. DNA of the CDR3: TGTGCCAGCAGCTCCCGGACAGGGGAAACCTACAATGAGCAGTTCTTC.